The 5 T cell receptor beta chains in this list originate from one sample, sequenced in a study of spatial heterogeneity in lung cancer. TCRdb used MiXCR to reprocess the 5' RACE reads, holding one entry per CDR3 protein. The table lists approximately 3,100 distinct CDR3 sequences, 17% of them singletons. Specified time point: sample taken at primary tumor resection. Here the sequenced sample was normal lung tissue next to the tumor, taken at surgery. These receptors all come from a female donor with early-stage non-small cell lung cancer.

By proportion, this clonotype is medium-sized. V usage is TRBV29-1 and J usage is TRBJ2-7, with D perhaps assigned TRBD1 or TRBD2 (6 bases each). The CDR3 is made up of 16 amino acids. CDR1 SQVTM and CDR2 ANQGSEA come from the germline V gene. V lost 0 bases to trimming and J lost 2 bases, with 17 bases between them. CDR3 DNA sequence: TGCAGCGTTGAAGAGGGGGCTACGGGAGACACCTACGAGCAGTACTTC. Protein: CSVEEGATGDTYEQYF.

This clonotype rates as large. This chain joins TRBV2 and TRBJ2-7; D may be TRBD1 (5 bases). V gave up 7 bases and J gave up 7 bases, with 20 bases separating them. The V gene's germline CDR1 is SNHLY and CDR2 FYNNEI. CDR3 length: 14 amino acids. DNA for the CDR3: TGTGCCAGCAATCTGCAGGGAACCTCCGGAGAGCAGTACTTC. This translates into CASNLQGTSGEQYF.

This clonotype has only a few counts. The chain couples TRBV18 to TRBJ2-2; 12 bases match TRBD2. The CDR3 is 17 amino acids. CDR1 is KGHSH and CDR2 is LQKENI in the germline V gene. The J segment lost 5 bases and the V segment lost 1 base, leaving 5 bases of the junction unmatched. The CDR3 is CASSPRLAGVGTGELFF. The CDR3 coding sequence is TGTGCCAGCTCACCACGACTAGCGGGAGTGGGTACCGGGGAGCTGTTTTTT.

In the case of this clonotype: Given a much more abundant clone one base away, this may be a read error. DNA for the CDR3: TGTGCGACTAGCGGAGAGGGTTCAGATACGCAGTATTTT. Translating gives CATSGEGSDTQYF. V is TRBV27 and J is TRBJ2-3; 9 bases match TRBD2. This CDR3 comprises 13 residues. The germline gives CDR1 MNHEY, CDR2 SMNVEV (reference sequence).

The V and J genes are TRBV19 and TRBJ2-3; either TRBD1 or TRBD2 may fit D (5 bases each). CDR3 length equals 13 residues. Germline V lookup: CDR1 LNHDA, CDR2 SQIVND (reference sequence). Trimming removed 7 bases from V and 6 bases from J, with 14 bases in between. The CDR3 DNA follows: TGTGCCAGTATCGAGGGGCCCGGGGATACGCAGTATTTT. The encoded protein is CASIEGPGDTQYF.